This TCR beta chain came from a study of human T cells and chemical hapten exposure. TCRdb called the RACE reads again in MiXCR, with one record for every CDR3 protein. Among over 85,000 distinct CDR3 sequences listed, 9.5% to 15% were seen once. V dropped 4 bases and J dropped 6 bases, with 15 bases sitting between them. CDR3 length: 14 residues. Germline assignment: CDR1 MDHEN and CDR2 SYDVKM. Time point: patch test 1, 2 weeks after DPC sensitization. Indicated treatment: therapeutic diphenylcyclopropenone sensitization with weekly scalp DPC. This TCR derives from a woman aged 40 to 50 with alopecia areata. Some clones in this sample may be carry-over from other donors' samples. The chain links TRBV28 to TRBJ2-5; weak D call: TRBD2 (6 bases). The sample consisted of whole blood, taken in connection with sensitization to the hapten diphenylcyclopropenone (DPC). The CDR3 DNA reads TGTGCCAGCAGTTCCCCGGAGGGATTAAAGACCCAGTACTTC. Translation: CASSSPEGLKTQYF. Complete variable domain (other parts from reference TRBV28 and TRBJ2-5): DVKVTQSSRYLVKRTGEKVFLECVQDMDHENMFWYRQDPGLGLRLIYFSYDVKMKEKGDIPEGYSVSREKKERFSLILESASTNQTSMYLCASSSPEGLKTQYFGPGTRLLVL.